The clone carrying this T cell receptor beta chain came up a few times. The antigen remains unidentified. The gene symbols are mouse symbols. The read comes to an end 1 residue before the CDR3 does, leaving the germline J gene to fill in the end. The source of the sample is a study of tissue T cells after allogeneic stem cell transplantation. Study-wide points: This small cohort was clinically heterogeneous, and sampling depth was a limitation. Which tissue TCRs were alloreactive or antigen-specific was not determined. Some clones might be persisting host cells. Motif-based clustering found tissue-specific repertoire signatures shared across patients, though few clones were shared. Only a limited share of tissue TCRs appeared in blood or spleen.

CDR3 length equals 15 residues. The J segment lost 7 bases and the V segment lost 0 bases, leaving 3 bases of the junction unmatched. Germline V gives CDR1 NSHNY, CDR2 SYGAGN. Some clones are missing from TCRdb's copy, which holds only in-frame ones; the method was immunoSEQ multiplex PCR. The sample lists about 22,000 clones, just under 75% occurring once. The specimen was spleen. This chain connects TRBV13-1 to TRBJ2-1; 11 bases are shared with TRBD2. This TCR came from a female BALB/c mouse in good health. The mouse strain carries the MHC haplotype H2-d. The CDR3 DNA, read in part, is TGTGCCAGCAGTGATGCACTGGGGGGGCTGGCTGAGCAGTTC. Encoded protein: CASSDALGGLAEQF. The entire CDR3 is CASSDALGGLAEQFF.